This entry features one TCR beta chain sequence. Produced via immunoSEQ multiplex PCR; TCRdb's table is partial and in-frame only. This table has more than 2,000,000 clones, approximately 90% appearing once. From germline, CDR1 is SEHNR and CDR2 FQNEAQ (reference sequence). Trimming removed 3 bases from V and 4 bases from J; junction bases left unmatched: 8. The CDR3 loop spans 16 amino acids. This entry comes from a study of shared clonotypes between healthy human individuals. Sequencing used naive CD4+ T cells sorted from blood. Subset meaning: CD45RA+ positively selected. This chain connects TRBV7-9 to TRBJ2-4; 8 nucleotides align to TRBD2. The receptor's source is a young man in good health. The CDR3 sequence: CASSFDGGTRKNIQYF. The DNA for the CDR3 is TGTGCCAGCAGCTTTGACGGAGGGACTAGGAAAAACATTCAGTACTTC.